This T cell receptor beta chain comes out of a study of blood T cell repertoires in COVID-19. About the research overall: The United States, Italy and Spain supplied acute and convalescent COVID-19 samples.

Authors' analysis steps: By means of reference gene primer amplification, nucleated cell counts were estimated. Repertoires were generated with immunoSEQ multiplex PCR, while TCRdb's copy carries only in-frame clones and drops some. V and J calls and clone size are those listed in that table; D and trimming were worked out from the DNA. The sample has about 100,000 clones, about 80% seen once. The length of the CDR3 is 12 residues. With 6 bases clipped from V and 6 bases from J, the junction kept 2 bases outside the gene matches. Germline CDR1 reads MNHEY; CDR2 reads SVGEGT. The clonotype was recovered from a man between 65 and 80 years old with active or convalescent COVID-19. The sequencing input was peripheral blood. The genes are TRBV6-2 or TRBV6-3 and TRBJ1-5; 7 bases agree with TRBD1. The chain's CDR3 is CASSRQGQPQHF. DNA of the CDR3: TGTGCCAGCAGCCGACAGGGTCAGCCCCAGCATTTT.